The entry that follows covers one TCR beta chain sequence. What it binds is unknown. It was with a sample-barcoded 5' primer and a J-beta primer mix that a second PCR of about 6 to 12 cycles was run. TCRdb ran MiXCR on the 5' RACE reads and lists one entry per CDR3 protein. Of 1,500,000 or so distinct CDR3 sequences in the sample, roughly 59% were seen once. V was trimmed by 8 bases and J by 5 bases, leaving 18 bases between them. The CDR3 length is 14 residues. Looked up from germline, CDR1 is SNHLY and CDR2 is FYNNEI. These data are taken from a study of blood T cells in healthy people across ages. Study-wide context: Per every two T cells, about one barcoded beta molecule was captured by template switching. Study results and caveats: Estimated diversity that came from one million T cells was considered an underestimate.

The chain couples TRBV2 to TRBJ1-2; the D is unclear. This receptor was taken from a man aged 18 to 29 in good health. The sequencing input was blood. CDR3 bases: TGTGCCAGCCCGAAATGGGATAAGAATTATGGCTACACCTTC. Residues: CASPKWDKNYGYTF.